The 25 T cell receptor beta chains listed next were all sequenced from one sample in a study of shared clonotypes between healthy human individuals. Generated by immunoSEQ multiplex PCR, the TCRdb table keeps only in-frame clones and is missing some. The sample lists millions of clones; more than 80% were seen once. The sequenced sample consisted of naive CD4+ T cells from PBMCs. Subset here: CD45RA+ positively selected. Source of these receptors: a man between 18 and 35 years old in good health. Some clones in this sample may be carry-over from other donors' samples.

The chain uses TRBV25-1 and TRBJ1-1; weak D call: TRBD1 (5 bases). This CDR3 comprises 13 residues. Germline values: CDR1 MGHDK, CDR2 SYGVNS. Between the trimmed V and J ends, which lost 6 bases and 4 bases, there was a span of 12 bases. DNA of the CDR3: TGTGCCAGCAGGGGGGGTCGGGGCACTGAAGCTTTCTTT. It is translated as CASRGGRGTEAFF. The full variable domain, rest sourced from reference TRBV25-1 and TRBJ1-1, is EADIYQTPRYLVIGTGKKITLECSQTMGHDKMYWYQQDPGMELHLIHYSYGVNSTEKGDLSSESTVSRIRTEHFPLTLESARPSHTSQYLCASRGGRGTEAFFGQGTRLTVV.

The chain joins TRBV27 to TRBJ1-4, with D perhaps TRBD1 (5 bases). The CDR3 covers 14 residues. Germline values: CDR1 MNHEY, CDR2 SMNVEV (reference sequence). Trimming shortened V by 3 bases and J by 8 bases, and 13 bases separated the two germline ends. The CDR3 protein is CASSLVQGLEKLFF. CDR3 nucleotide sequence: TGTGCCAGCAGTTTGGTTCAGGGCCTAGAAAAACTGTTTTTT.

The chain joins TRBV4-1 to TRBJ2-3, with D perhaps TRBD2 (5 bases). This CDR3 is built from 12 residues. The germline V gene encodes CDR1 MGHRA and CDR2 YSYEKL. Trimming removed 6 bases from V and 6 bases from J, with 10 bases in between. The CDR3 region has the DNA TGCGCCAGCAGGGCAGGCGGGGATACGCAGTATTTT. It encodes CASRAGGDTQYF.

This clone showed up just once. For the CDR3, the DNA is TGTGCCAGCAGCCGCATGGGGACGAACACTGAAGCTTTCTTT. Translating it yields CASSRMGTNTEAFF. V gene TRBV5-4 combines with J gene TRBJ1-1, with D perhaps matching TRBD1 (5 bases). Germline assignment: CDR1 SGHNT and CDR2 YYREEE (reference sequence). V lost 4 bases and J lost 1, with 11 bases in between. The CDR3 is 14 residues long.

The rearrangement joins TRBV28 to TRBJ2-5, with 7 nucleotides matching TRBD1. This CDR3 has 15 amino acids. The trim removed 6 bases at V and 4 bases at J, leaving 11 bases unmatched. The V gene's germline CDR1 is MDHEN and CDR2 SYDVKM. Here the CDR3 DNA reads TGTGCCAGCAGCCGAGACAGGGTATCGGGAGAGACCCAGTACTTC. Amino acid sequence: CASSRDRVSGETQYF.

This clone was detected once. The identical CDR3 is also encoded by other nucleotide sequences in the sample. The chain is built from TRBV5-1 and TRBJ2-1, with TRBD2 as a possible D gene (5 bases). Germline CDR1 reads SGHRS; CDR2 reads YFSETQ. Trimming left V 2 bases short and J 8 bases short, with 5 bases between. The CDR3 has 11 residues. The CDR3 DNA reads as TGCGCCAGCAGCTTCGGGGATGAGCAGTTCTTC. Translation gives CASSFGDEQFF.

The sample holds a few counts of this clone. This chain connects TRBV6-5 to TRBJ1-2, with no clear D. Germline CDR1 is MNHEY and CDR2 is SVGAGI. V was shortened by 0 bases and J by 4 bases, with 12 bases between the two germline ends. The CDR3 spans 15 residues. This CDR3 is CASSYSRGLGYGYTF. The CDR3 DNA follows: TGTGCCAGCAGTTACTCGCGGGGTCTCGGCTATGGCTACACCTTC.

This chain links TRBV7-6 with TRBJ2-5; 15 bases fit TRBD2. J gave up 0 bases and V 5 bases, and 4 bases lay outside the gene matches. The CDR3 consists of 17 residues. Germline assignment: CDR1 SGHVS and CDR2 FNYEAQ. CDR3 sequence reads: CASSRGLAGGYQETQYF. CDR3 coding DNA: TGTGCCAGCAGCCGAGGACTAGCGGGAGGGTACCAAGAGACCCAGTACTTC.

The chain combines TRBV6-1 with TRBJ2-7; 9 bases map to TRBD1. CDR3 length: 13 residues. CDR1 MNHNS and CDR2 SASEGT come from the germline V gene. Trimming took 11 bases from V and 3 from J; bases not matched to a gene: 8. CDR3 bases: TGTGCCGGACGACAGGGGGACAACTACGAGCAGTACTTC. This codes for CAGRQGDNYEQYF.

The J gene is TRBJ2-2, the V gene TRBV7-3; 9 nucleotides agree with TRBD1. The germline V gene encodes CDR1 SGHTA and CDR2 FQGTGA. The trim removed 4 bases at V and 3 bases at J, leaving 9 bases unmatched. The CDR3 consists of 17 residues. The CDR3 spells CASSSPGQGSYTGELFF. Here the CDR3 DNA reads TGTGCCAGCAGCTCACCGGGACAGGGCTCGTACACCGGGGAGCTGTTTTTT.

The rearrangement joins TRBV2 to TRBJ2-2; possibly TRBD1 for D (5 bases). Trimming removed 5 bases at V and 2 bases at J, with 9 bases between. Germline assignment: CDR1 SNHLY and CDR2 FYNNEI. The CDR3 extends over 14 amino acids. Here the CDR3 DNA reads TGTGCCAGCAGTTTGGACACCAACACCGGGGAGCTGTTTTTT. It encodes CASSLDTNTGELFF.

The rearrangement joins TRBV10-1 to TRBJ2-1; D is perhaps TRBD1 or TRBD2 (6 bases each). Germline V gene lookup returns CDR1 WNHNN and CDR2 SYGVQD (reference sequence). This CDR3 is built from 13 residues. The V end lost 4 bases, the J end lost 10 bases, and 14 bases lay between the germline ends. In DNA form, the CDR3 reads TGCGCCAGCAGTGTAGGAGGAGGGGGGGAGCAGTTCTTC. Translation: CASSVGGGGEQFF.

V usage is TRBV7-2 and J usage is TRBJ2-1; D uncertain. This CDR3 is built from 15 residues. Trimming pared 7 bases from V and 4 bases from J, leaving 17 bases between. Per the germline V gene, CDR1 is SGHTA and CDR2 is FQGNSA. The DNA of the CDR3 is TGTGCCAGCACCGTAAGAGGACCATCGTACAATGAGCAGTTCTTC. It yields the protein CASTVRGPSYNEQFF.

V is TRBV6-1 and J is TRBJ2-7; 13 bases line up with TRBD2. The CDR3 spans 16 residues. Germline V gene lookup returns CDR1 MNHNS and CDR2 SASEGT. V dropped 3 bases and J dropped 3; count of bases not matched to a gene: 5. This CDR3 is CASSERTSGSNYEQYF. The CDR3 region has the DNA TGTGCCAGCAGTGAGAGGACTAGCGGGAGCAACTACGAGCAGTACTTC.

Notes on this clone: Other nucleotide sequences in the sample specify the same CDR3. The rearrangement joins TRBV28 to TRBJ2-7; D could derive from TRBD1 or TRBD2 (6 bases each). V shed 4 bases and J shed 4 bases, with 11 bases lying between them. Germline CDR1 is MDHEN and CDR2 is SYDVKM. The CDR3 has 13 residues. The DNA of the CDR3 is TGTGCCAGCAGTTCAGGGGCGGGGTACGAGCAGTACTTC. Amino acids: CASSSGAGYEQYF. Together with reference TRBV28 and TRBJ2-7, the CDR3 gives the full variable domain: DVKVTQSSRYLVKRTGEKVFLECVQDMDHENMFWYRQDPGLGLRLIYFSYDVKMKEKGDIPEGYSVSREKKERFSLILESASTNQTSMYLCASSSGAGYEQYFGPGTRLTVT.

The sample holds one count of this clone. The gene calls are TRBV5-4 and TRBJ1-3; tentatively, D is TRBD1 (6 bases). CDR1 is SGHNT and CDR2 is YYREEE in the germline V gene (reference sequence). V lost 4 bases and J lost 8, with 19 bases in between. This CDR3 region has 15 residues. CDR3 DNA sequence: TGTGCCAGCAGCCCGGACCCGGGACATGGGGACACCATATATTTT. It specifies CASSPDPGHGDTIYF.

The chain is built from TRBV4-1 and TRBJ1-1; D call uncertain. The CDR3 covers 14 residues. Per germline, CDR1 MGHRA and CDR2 YSYEKL. V was cut by 1 base and J by 1 base, with 7 bases left in between. CDR3 loop: CASSQGDTNTEAFF. The DNA for the CDR3 is TGCGCCAGCAGCCAAGGGGATACGAACACTGAAGCTTTCTTT.

The rearrangement joins TRBV28 to TRBJ2-3, with 8 bases aligning to TRBD2. This CDR3 comprises 18 residues. V lost 3 bases to trimming and J lost 4 bases; unmatched junction nucleotides: 15. From germline, CDR1 is MDHEN and CDR2 SYDVKM. The CDR3: CASSFASGPLRSADTQYF. For the CDR3, the DNA is TGTGCCAGCAGTTTCGCTAGCGGGCCCCTGAGGAGCGCAGATACGCAGTATTTT.

This chain uses TRBV7-8 with TRBJ2-1; the match to TRBD1 covers 9 bases. The CDR3 length is 15 residues. V lost 0 bases, J lost 6 bases, and 3 bases stayed unmatched. The germline gives CDR1 SGHVS, CDR2 FQNEAQ. The CDR3 sequence: CASSLAPTGGNEQFF. In DNA, the CDR3 is TGTGCCAGCAGCTTAGCCCCGACAGGGGGCAATGAGCAGTTCTTC.

This clone was counted between two and nine times. The sample contains more than one DNA sequence encoding this CDR3. The V gene is TRBV7-3, the J gene TRBJ1-5; D uncertain. The CDR3 is 13 amino acids. The ends were cut back, 6 bases at V and 0 bases at J, with 6 bases in the middle. Germline V gene data show CDR1 as SGHTA and CDR2 as FQGTGA. The CDR3 spells CASSSGSNQPQHF. For the CDR3, the DNA is TGTGCCAGCAGTTCAGGTAGCAATCAGCCCCAGCATTTT.

This chain links TRBV4-1 with TRBJ2-3; D gene uncertain. V lost 0 bases, J lost 4 bases, and 8 bases lay in between. Germline CDR1 is MGHRA and CDR2 is YSYEKL. The CDR3 is 14 residues long. This chain's CDR3 is CASSQEVTADTQYF. CDR3 bases: TGCGCCAGCAGCCAAGAAGTTACAGCAGATACGCAGTATTTT.

This clone was seen only a few times. The chain has TRBV6-5 and TRBJ1-5; unclear D gene. Germline V gene data show CDR1 as MNHEY and CDR2 as SVGAGI. The CDR3 is made up of 13 amino acids. Trimming took off 0 bases at V and 9 bases at J, with 9 bases between the two ends. The CDR3 DNA reads as TGTGCCAGCAGTTACTCGACGGGCTGGCCCCAGCATTTT. Its protein is CASSYSTGWPQHF.

This chain joins TRBV30 and TRBJ2-5; D ambiguous. TRBJ2-7 explains the end of the DNA better; the J call may be wrong. CDR3 length: 12 amino acids. Germline CDR1 is GTSNPN and CDR2 is SVGIG (reference sequence). CDR3 residues: CAWSLISYEQYF. The CDR3 bases are TGTGCCTGGAGCTTGATCTCCTACGAGCAGTACTTC.

The rearrangement joins TRBV2 to TRBJ2-3; D gene uncertain. CDR1 is SNHLY and CDR2 is FYNNEI in the germline V gene. CDR3 length: 15 residues. V lost 1 base to trimming and J lost 2 bases, with 10 bases between them. CDR3 protein: CASSEVSWDTDTQYF. DNA for the CDR3: TGTGCCAGCAGTGAAGTATCGTGGGACACAGATACGCAGTATTTT.

The chain employs TRBV7-2 and TRBJ2-5, with a weak D call TRBD2 (5 bases). CDR1 and CDR2 from the germline V gene are SGHTA and FQGNSA. The V end lost 4 bases, the J end lost 3 bases, and 12 bases lay between the germline ends. The CDR3 totals 14 residues. The CDR3 loop reads CASSYGPGEETQYF. In DNA form, the CDR3 reads TGTGCCAGCAGCTACGGGCCCGGGGAAGAGACCCAGTACTTC.